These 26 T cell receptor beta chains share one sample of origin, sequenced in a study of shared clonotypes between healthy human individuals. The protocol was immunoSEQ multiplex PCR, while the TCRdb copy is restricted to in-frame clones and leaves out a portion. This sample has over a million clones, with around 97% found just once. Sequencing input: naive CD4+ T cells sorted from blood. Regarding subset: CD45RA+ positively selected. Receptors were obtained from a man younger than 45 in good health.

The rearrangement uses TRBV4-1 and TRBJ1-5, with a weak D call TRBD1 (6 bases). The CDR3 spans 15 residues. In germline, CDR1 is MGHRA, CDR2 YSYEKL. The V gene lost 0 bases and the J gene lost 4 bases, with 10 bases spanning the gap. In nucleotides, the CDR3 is TGCGCCAGCAGCCAAGATCTTGGGACAAATCAGCCCCAGCATTTT. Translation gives CASSQDLGTNQPQHF.

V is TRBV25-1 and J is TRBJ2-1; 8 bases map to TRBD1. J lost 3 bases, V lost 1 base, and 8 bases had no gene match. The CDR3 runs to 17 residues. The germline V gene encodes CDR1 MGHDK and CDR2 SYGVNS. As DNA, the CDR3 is TGTGCCAGCAGTGAATTCGCCGGACAGGGCCTCTACAATGAGCAGTTCTTC. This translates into CASSEFAGQGLYNEQFF. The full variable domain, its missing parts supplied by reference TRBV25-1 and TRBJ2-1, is EADIYQTPRYLVIGTGKKITLECSQTMGHDKMYWYQQDPGMELHLIHYSYGVNSTEKGDLSSESTVSRIRTEHFPLTLESARPSHTSQYLCASSEFAGQGLYNEQFFGPGTRLTVL.

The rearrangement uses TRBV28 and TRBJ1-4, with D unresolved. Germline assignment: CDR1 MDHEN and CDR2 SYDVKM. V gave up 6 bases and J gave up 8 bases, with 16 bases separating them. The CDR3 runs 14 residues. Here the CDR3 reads CASSRRPIGEKLFF. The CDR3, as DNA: TGTGCCAGCAGCCGTCGGCCCATTGGGGAAAAACTGTTTTTT. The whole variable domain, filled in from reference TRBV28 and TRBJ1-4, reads DVKVTQSSRYLVKRTGEKVFLECVQDMDHENMFWYRQDPGLGLRLIYFSYDVKMKEKGDIPEGYSVSREKKERFSLILESASTNQTSMYLCASSRRPIGEKLFFGSGTQLSVL.

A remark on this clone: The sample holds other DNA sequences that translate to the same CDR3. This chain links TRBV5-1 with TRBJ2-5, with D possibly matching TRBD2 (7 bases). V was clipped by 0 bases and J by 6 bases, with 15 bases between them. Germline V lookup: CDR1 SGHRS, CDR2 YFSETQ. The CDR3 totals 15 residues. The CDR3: CASSLAEGGGKTQYF. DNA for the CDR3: TGCGCCAGCAGCTTGGCCGAAGGGGGGGGGAAGACCCAGTACTTC.

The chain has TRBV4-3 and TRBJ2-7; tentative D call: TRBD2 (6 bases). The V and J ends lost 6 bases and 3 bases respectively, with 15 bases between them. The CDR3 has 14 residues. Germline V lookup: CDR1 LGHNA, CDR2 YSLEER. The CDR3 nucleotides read TGCGCCAGCAGTCCTGTACTAGCCAACTACGAGCAGTACTTC. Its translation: CASSPVLANYEQYF.

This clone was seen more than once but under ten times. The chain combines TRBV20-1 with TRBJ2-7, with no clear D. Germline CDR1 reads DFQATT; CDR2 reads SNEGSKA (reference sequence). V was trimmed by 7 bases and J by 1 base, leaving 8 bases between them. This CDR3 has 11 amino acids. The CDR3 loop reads CSGRASYEQYF. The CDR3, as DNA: TGCAGTGGAAGGGCTTCCTACGAGCAGTACTTC.

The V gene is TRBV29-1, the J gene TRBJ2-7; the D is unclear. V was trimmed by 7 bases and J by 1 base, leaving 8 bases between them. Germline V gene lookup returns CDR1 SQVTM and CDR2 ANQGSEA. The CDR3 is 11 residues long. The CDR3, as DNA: TGCAGCGCCTTAGCTTCCTACGAGCAGTACTTC. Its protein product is CSALASYEQYF.

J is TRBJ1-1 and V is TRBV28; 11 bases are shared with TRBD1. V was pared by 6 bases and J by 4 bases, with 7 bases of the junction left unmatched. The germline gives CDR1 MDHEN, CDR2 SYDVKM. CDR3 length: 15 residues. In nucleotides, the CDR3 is TGTGCCAGCAGCGCCGGGGGGACAGGGGGCACTGAAGCTTTCTTT. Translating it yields CASSAGGTGGTEAFF.

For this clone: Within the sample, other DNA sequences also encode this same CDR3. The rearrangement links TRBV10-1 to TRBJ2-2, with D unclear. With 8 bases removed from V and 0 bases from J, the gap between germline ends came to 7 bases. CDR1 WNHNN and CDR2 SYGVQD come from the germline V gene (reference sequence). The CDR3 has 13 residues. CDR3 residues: CASRQSNTGELFF. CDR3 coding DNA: TGCGCCAGCCGGCAGTCGAACACCGGGGAGCTGTTTTTT.

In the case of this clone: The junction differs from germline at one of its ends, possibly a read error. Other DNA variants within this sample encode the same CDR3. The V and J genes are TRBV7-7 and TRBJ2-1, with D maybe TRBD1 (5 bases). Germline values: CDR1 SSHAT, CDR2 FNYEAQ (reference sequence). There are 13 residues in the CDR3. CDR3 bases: TGTGCTAGCAGCTTGGGCAGGGACAATGAGCAGTTCTTC. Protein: CASSLGRDNEQFF.

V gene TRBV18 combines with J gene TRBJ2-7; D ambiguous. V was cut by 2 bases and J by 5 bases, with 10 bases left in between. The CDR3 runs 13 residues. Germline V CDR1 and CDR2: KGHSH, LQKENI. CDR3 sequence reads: CASSPVLQNEQYF. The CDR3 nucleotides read TGTGCCAGCTCACCAGTTCTTCAGAACGAGCAGTACTTC. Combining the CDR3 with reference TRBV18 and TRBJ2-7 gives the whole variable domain NAGVMQNPRHLVRRRGQEARLRCSPMKGHSHVYWYRQLPEEGLKFMVYLQKENIIDESGMPKERFSAEFPKEGPSILRIQQVVRGDSAAYFCASSPVLQNEQYFGPGTRLTVT.

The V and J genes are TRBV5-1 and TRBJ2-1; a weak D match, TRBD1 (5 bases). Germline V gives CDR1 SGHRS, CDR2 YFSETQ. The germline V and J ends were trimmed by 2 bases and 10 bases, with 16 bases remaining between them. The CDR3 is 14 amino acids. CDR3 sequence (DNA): TGCGCCAGCAGCTTAGAAGCCGGTTACAGGGAGCAGTTCTTC. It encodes CASSLEAGYREQFF.

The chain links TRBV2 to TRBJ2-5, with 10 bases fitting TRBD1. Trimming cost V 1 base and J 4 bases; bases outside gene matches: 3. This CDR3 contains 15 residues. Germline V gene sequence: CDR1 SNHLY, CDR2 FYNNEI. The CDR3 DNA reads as TGTGCCAGCAGTGAAGGACAGGGGGCTCGAGAGACCCAGTACTTC. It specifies CASSEGQGARETQYF. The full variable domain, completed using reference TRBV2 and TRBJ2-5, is EPEVTQTPSHQVTQMGQEVILRCVPISNHLYFYWYRQILGQKVEFLVSFYNNEISEKSEIFDDQFSVERPDGSNFTLKIRSTKLEDSAMYFCASSEGQGARETQYFGPGTRLLVL.

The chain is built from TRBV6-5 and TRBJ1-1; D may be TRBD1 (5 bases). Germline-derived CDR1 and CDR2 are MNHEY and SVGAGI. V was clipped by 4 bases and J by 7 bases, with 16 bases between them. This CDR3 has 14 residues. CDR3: CASSFQRRDGEAFF. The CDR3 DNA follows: TGTGCCAGCAGTTTCCAGAGACGGGACGGTGAAGCTTTCTTT.

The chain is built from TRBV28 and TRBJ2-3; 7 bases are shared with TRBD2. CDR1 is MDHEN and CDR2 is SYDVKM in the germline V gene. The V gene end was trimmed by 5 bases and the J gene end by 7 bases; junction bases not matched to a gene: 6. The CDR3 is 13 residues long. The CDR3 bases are TGTGCCAGCAGTCAGACTAGCTGGAATACGCAGTATTTT. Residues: CASSQTSWNTQYF.

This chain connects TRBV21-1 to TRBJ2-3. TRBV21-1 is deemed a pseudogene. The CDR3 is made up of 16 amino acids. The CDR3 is CASSKSFRASTDTQYF. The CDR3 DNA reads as TGTGCCAGCAGCAAATCGTTCCGGGCTAGCACAGATACGCAGTATTTT.

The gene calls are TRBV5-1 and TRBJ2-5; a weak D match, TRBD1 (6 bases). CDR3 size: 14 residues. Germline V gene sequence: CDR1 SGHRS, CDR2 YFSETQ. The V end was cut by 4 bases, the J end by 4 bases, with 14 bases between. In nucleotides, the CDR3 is TGCGCCAGCAGCCAACAGGGTTGGGGAGAGACCCAGTACTTC. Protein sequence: CASSQQGWGETQYF.

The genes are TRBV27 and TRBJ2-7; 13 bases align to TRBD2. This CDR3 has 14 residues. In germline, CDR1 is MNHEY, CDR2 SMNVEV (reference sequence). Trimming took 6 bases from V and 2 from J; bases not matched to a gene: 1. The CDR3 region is CASRGLAGTYEQYF. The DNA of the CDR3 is TGTGCCAGCAGGGGACTAGCGGGAACCTACGAGCAGTACTTC.

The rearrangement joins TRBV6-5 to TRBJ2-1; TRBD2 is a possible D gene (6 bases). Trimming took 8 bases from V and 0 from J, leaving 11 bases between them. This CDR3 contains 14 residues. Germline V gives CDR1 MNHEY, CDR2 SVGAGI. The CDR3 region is CASHSGYSYNEQFF. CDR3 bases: TGTGCCAGCCATAGCGGTTACTCCTACAATGAGCAGTTCTTC.

The CDR3 loop reads CASSRQGGTDTQYF. The CDR3 DNA reads as TGTGCCAGCAGCCGACAGGGTGGGACAGATACGCAGTATTTT. The genes are TRBV6-1 and TRBJ2-3, with 7 positions matching TRBD1. Germline values: CDR1 MNHNS, CDR2 SASEGT. The CDR3 covers 14 residues. J gave up 3 bases and V 6 bases, and 6 bases lay outside the gene matches.

In DNA form, the CDR3 reads TGTGCCTGGAGTACCACCCGGGTTCCGGGAGGGCCCAATGAGCAGTTCTTC. Translating gives CAWSTTRVPGGPNEQFF. This chain links TRBV30 with TRBJ2-1, with 8 bases matching TRBD2. This CDR3 comprises 17 residues. Trimming took 2 bases from V and 6 from J; bases not matched to a gene: 15. Germline V gene lookup returns CDR1 GTSNPN and CDR2 SVGIG (reference sequence).

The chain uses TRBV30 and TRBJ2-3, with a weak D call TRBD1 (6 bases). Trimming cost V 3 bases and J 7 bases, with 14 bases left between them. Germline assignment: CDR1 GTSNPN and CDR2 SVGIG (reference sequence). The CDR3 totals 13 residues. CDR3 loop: CAWRAGARNTQYF. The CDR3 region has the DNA TGTGCCTGGAGGGCAGGGGCTAGGAATACGCAGTATTTT.

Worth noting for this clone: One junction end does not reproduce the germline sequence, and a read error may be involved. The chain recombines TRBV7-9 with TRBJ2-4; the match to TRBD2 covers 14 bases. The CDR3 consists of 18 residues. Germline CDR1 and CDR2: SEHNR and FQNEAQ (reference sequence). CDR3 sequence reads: CASSLVSGLAGARNIQYF. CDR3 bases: TGTGCCAGCAGCTTAGTCTCGGGACTAGCGGGAGCCAGAAACATTCAGTACTTC.

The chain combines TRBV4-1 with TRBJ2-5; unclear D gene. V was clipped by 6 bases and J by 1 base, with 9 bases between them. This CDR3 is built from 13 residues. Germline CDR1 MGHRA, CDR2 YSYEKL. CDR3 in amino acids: CASSFGFQETQYF. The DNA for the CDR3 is TGCGCCAGCAGTTTCGGGTTCCAAGAGACCCAGTACTTC.

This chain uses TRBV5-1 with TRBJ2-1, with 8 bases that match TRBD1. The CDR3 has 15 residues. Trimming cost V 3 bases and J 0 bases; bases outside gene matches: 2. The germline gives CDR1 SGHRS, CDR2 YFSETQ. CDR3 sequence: CASSSTGDSYNEQFF. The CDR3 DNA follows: TGCGCCAGCAGCTCGACAGGGGACTCCTACAATGAGCAGTTCTTC.

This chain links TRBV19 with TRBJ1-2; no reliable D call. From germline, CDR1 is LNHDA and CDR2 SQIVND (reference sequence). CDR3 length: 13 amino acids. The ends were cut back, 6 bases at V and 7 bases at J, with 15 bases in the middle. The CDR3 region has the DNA TGTGCCAGTAGCTTCCCCCGTGGCGCTGGCTACACCTTC. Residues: CASSFPRGAGYTF.